This passage covers 11 T cell receptor beta chains from one sample sequenced in a study of control samples from healthy donors and cancer patients. The data were produced by immunoSEQ multiplex PCR, yet TCRdb's version contains in-frame clones alone and is incomplete. The sample holds tens of thousands of clones, about nine tenths seen once. Sequenced: blood. The receptors were gathered from a man between 50 and 59 years old in good health.

V usage is TRBV5-1 and J usage is TRBJ2-5, with 9 positions matching TRBD2. The germline CDR1 and CDR2 sequences are SGHRS and YFSETQ. J lost 9 bases, V lost 0 bases, and 3 bases had no gene match. The CDR3 is 13 amino acids. The CDR3 protein is CASSLDLAGPQYF. The CDR3 DNA is TGCGCCAGCAGCTTGGATCTAGCGGGGCCCCAGTACTTC.

V gene TRBV5-1 combines with J gene TRBJ1-4; perhaps TRBD1 as D (6 bases). The length of the CDR3 is 15 residues. Deletions cut 3 bases from V and 7 bases from J, with 16 bases between. Germline loops: CDR1 SGHRS, CDR2 YFSETQ. In nucleotides, the CDR3 is TGCGCCAGCAGCTCATCCGGGACATGGGGTGAAAAACTGTTTTTT. It translates to CASSSSGTWGEKLFF. Full variable domain (outside the CDR3, taken from reference TRBV5-1 and TRBJ1-4): KAGVTQTPRYLIKTRGQQVTLSCSPISGHRSVSWYQQTPGQGLQFLFEYFSETQRNKGNFPGRFSGRQFSNSRSEMNVSTLELGDSALYLCASSSSGTWGEKLFFGSGTQLSVL.

The rearrangement joins TRBV7-9 to TRBJ1-2; D is perhaps TRBD1 (6 bases). In germline, CDR1 is SEHNR, CDR2 FQNEAQ (reference sequence). V was cut by 3 bases and J by 3 bases, with 17 bases left in between. This CDR3 has 16 residues. The CDR3 coding sequence is TGTGCCAGCAGCTTTGGAGGCCAGGGGATTCACTATGGCTACACCTTC. Translated: CASSFGGQGIHYGYTF.

The V call is TRBV5-6, the J call TRBJ2-1; 10 bases map to TRBD2. CDR1 and CDR2 (germline): SGHDT, YYEEEE. V shed 5 bases and J 4 bases; nucleotides not matched to a gene: 6. This CDR3 has 15 amino acids. The CDR3 here is CASRFGTSVYNEQFF. CDR3 in DNA: TGTGCCAGCAGATTCGGGACTAGCGTTTACAATGAGCAGTTCTTC.

V usage is TRBV25-1 and J usage is TRBJ2-3, with 10 bases matching TRBD1. With 4 bases clipped from V and 5 bases from J, the junction kept 6 bases outside the gene matches. CDR3 size: 15 residues. Germline CDR1 reads MGHDK; CDR2 reads SYGVNS. The CDR3 reads CASSVGQGREDTQYF. The CDR3 nucleotides are TGTGCCAGCAGTGTGGGACAGGGGAGGGAAGATACGCAGTATTTT.

This chain connects TRBV6-4 to TRBJ2-1, with D perhaps given as TRBD1 or TRBD2 (7 bases each). Germline-derived CDR1 and CDR2 are MRHNA and SNTAGT. The ends were cut back, 5 bases at V and 5 bases at J, with 16 bases in the middle. The CDR3 spans 15 residues. For the CDR3, the DNA is TGTGCCAGCAGTCCAGGGGGGGGAACCCACAATGAGCAGTTCTTC. The encoded protein is CASSPGGGTHNEQFF.

The chain couples TRBV12-3 or TRBV12-4 to TRBJ2-7; D unclear. The CDR3 spans 12 residues. Trimming removed 6 bases from V and 2 bases from J, with 8 bases in between. The CDR3 loop reads CASSGLAYEQYF. CDR3 in DNA: TGTGCCAGCAGCGGTCTAGCCTACGAGCAGTACTTC.

This clone was seen just once. This chain links TRBV7-6 with TRBJ2-2, with 8 bases fitting TRBD1. The germline CDR1 and CDR2 sequences are SGHVS and FNYEAQ. Trimming cost V 1 base and J 4 bases; bases outside gene matches: 2. The CDR3 runs to 15 residues. The CDR3: CASSLVQGGTGELFF. CDR3 bases: TGTGCCAGCAGCTTAGTACAGGGGGGCACCGGGGAGCTGTTTTTT.

The rearrangement joins TRBV2 to TRBJ1-2; 7 bases align to TRBD1. Germline CDR1 reads SNHLY; CDR2 reads FYNNEI. With V trimmed by 1 base and J by 4 bases, 0 bases remained unmatched. CDR3 length equals 13 residues. The CDR3 sequence is CASSEEGAYGYTF. CDR3 sequence (DNA): TGTGCCAGCAGTGAAGAGGGGGCCTATGGCTACACCTTC.

This chain links TRBV5-1 with TRBJ2-5; the D call may be TRBD1 or TRBD2 (5 bases each). Germline CDR1 and CDR2: SGHRS and YFSETQ. This CDR3 spans 13 amino acids. Trimming took off 1 base at V and 5 bases at J, with 9 bases between the two ends. CDR3 amino acids: CASSLRGVETQYF. CDR3 bases: TGCGCCAGCAGCTTGCGGGGCGTGGAGACCCAGTACTTC.

This clone turned up a few times. V and J are TRBV6-5 and TRBJ1-2, with a possible D match to TRBD1 (5 bases). The V gene lost 6 bases and the J gene lost 2 bases, with 13 bases spanning the gap. Germline V gene sequence: CDR1 MNHEY, CDR2 SVGAGI. This CDR3 has 14 amino acids. The CDR3 DNA is TGTGCCAGCAGACCGGGGACGGGAAACTATGGCTACACCTTC. Translation gives CASRPGTGNYGYTF.